This T cell receptor beta chain was recovered during a study of T cells in women clearing cervical HPV infection. Study-level background: Controls' single incident HPV16 infection cleared within 12 months without precancer. The study's findings and limits: CIN3+ cases had significantly higher TCR richness than controls; evenness did not differ. Cases carried less TRBV6-7 than controls: approximately 0.1% versus 0.16%.

Cervical HPV DNA detected by MY09/MY11 PCR, typed by dot-blot. Data came from immunoSEQ multiplex PCR; TCRdb stores just in-frame clones and leaves some out. The record lists over 45,000 clones, of which the ten most abundant hold more than 0.8%. As concerns this clone: Its antigen is unknown. The read finishes 3 residues shy of the CDR3 end, and the germline J gene is used to complete it.

The CDR3 is 15 residues long. Looked up from germline, CDR1 is MDHEN and CDR2 is SYDVKM. J is TRBJ1-6 and V is TRBV28, with a possible D match to TRBD1 (6 bases). This clonotype was obtained from a woman between 18 and 70 years old with a cervical HPV16 infection that either progressed to CIN3+ or cleared (not recorded which). The specimen sequenced was blood buffy coat. The CDR3 is CASSLPQGPGEPLHF. CDR3 DNA (partial): TGTGCCAGCAGTTTACCACAGGGCCCCGGGGAGCCC.